This T cell receptor (beta chain) was identified during a study of regulatory T cells in long-lasting Graves disease. Overall study: Antithyroid drug use was under 3 months in newly diagnosed Graves' patients.

Notes on the study in general: Persistent patients shared 2,700 or so public clonotypes among themselves. Newly diagnosed patients shared fewer, at 900 to 1,000. Reduced TCR diversity was observed in persistent Graves' patients versus newly diagnosed patients.

Time point indicated: newly diagnosed GD, antithyroid drugs for less than 3 months. Scientists built the TCR library using RNA that was extracted from PBMCs. Germline V CDR1 and CDR2: SGHTA, FQGNSA. This CDR3 comprises 18 residues. V lost 1 base to trimming and J lost 6 bases; unmatched junction nucleotides: 11. Arm-PCR of CDR3 regions and iRepertoire HTBI primers were used to build TCR beta libraries. TCRdb re-analysed the multiplex PCR reads in MiXCR, keeping a single row per CDR3 protein. The table lists 200,000 to 300,000 distinct CDR3 sequences, 20% to 25% of them singletons. This clonotype was counted ten times or more. Its antigen is currently unknown.

This TCR was recovered from a female donor with Graves disease. This chain joins TRBV7-2 and TRBJ2-2; 10 bases are shared with TRBD2. Sequencing was performed on peripheral blood mononuclear cells (PBMCs), taken at new diagnosis, from a patient treated with antithyroid drugs. This CDR3 reads CASSLEREGLRLAGELFF. In nucleotides, the CDR3 is TGTGCCAGCAGCTTAGAGCGGGAGGGCCTTCGGTTGGCCGGGGAGCTGTTTTTT.